Included here is one TCR beta chain sequence, with context. Followed over time, Seattle patients had been enrolled while infection was active. The data are from a study of blood T cell repertoires in COVID-19. Methods used by the authors: By means of reference gene primer amplification, nucleated cell counts were estimated. Some clones are missing from TCRdb's copy, which holds only in-frame ones; the method was immunoSEQ multiplex PCR. V and J calls and clone size are given by that table; D and trimming were obtained from the DNA. The table shows approximately 300,000 clones, with 90% occurring only once. The TCR was taken from a young woman with COVID-19, enrolled during active disease. Material for sequencing was peripheral blood.

The CDR3 reads CASSRTSGTDTQYF. For the CDR3, the DNA is TGTGCCAGCAGCAGGACTAGCGGTACAGATACGCAGTATTTT. The chain is built from TRBV2 and TRBJ2-3, with 10 bases lining up with TRBD2. With 6 bases clipped from V and 3 bases from J, the junction kept 3 bases outside the gene matches. Germline V gene sequence: CDR1 SNHLY, CDR2 FYNNEI. CDR3 length equals 14 residues.